This T cell receptor beta chain stems from a study of cytomegalovirus exposure and HLA in healthy donors (dated by TCRdb to 2016 to 2017). About the investigation overall: In an earlier analysis of 587 of the donors, about 270 Gb of sequence data and 117 million unique TCR beta sequences from some 170 million T cells were reported. The aim of the study was to test whether cataloging public T cell receptors could identify signatures of past pathogen exposure. Because of strong linkage in the cohort, five DR-DQ haplotypes were treated as single units for association and clustering. In an earlier analysis of several hundred of the donors, high-throughput TCR beta sequencing was used to judge whether each TCR beta V gene segment behaved as functional or pseudogenic. The later analysis used no new phenotypic data to find candidate immune exposures, relying instead on TCR beta sequences and their occurrence across donors. Donor age, sex, ethnicity and CMV serostatus were collected together with the repertoire data. A later analysis re-analyzed previously published TCR beta repertoires from 660 or so donors and added high-resolution HLA genotyping to study TCR occurrence patterns. A later genetic analysis used genome-wide SNP genotypes for about 65% of the roughly 670 donors, treating that subset as a discovery cohort. The study used immunosequencing to profile the T cell repertoires of more than 650 subjects and linked those repertoires to cytomegalovirus serostatus. On average, 235,054 unique TCR beta nucleotide sequences were sequenced per donor among roughly 430 genotyped donors of the cohort, with about 17% of those sequences being non-productive. To predict cytomegalovirus infection status, the study brought together high-throughput TCR immunosequencing, statistical association of individual TCRs with disease status, and machine learning. Along with the roughly 670-subject first cohort, a separate validation cohort of 120 different subjects was used. Class I and class II HLA loci were covered by the typing at four-digit resolution. The number of typed donors differed by locus: roughly 629-630 for A, B, C, DRB1 and DQB1; 500 to 550 for DQA1; 606 for DPA1; and about 450 for DPB1. The genetic ancestry cluster associated with self-reported Caucasian donors included around 76% of the 300 to 450 genotyped donors. An early release that covered about 600 HLA-typed donors contained about 300 gigabases of sequencing data and around 85 million unique TCR sequences. All discovery cohort repertoires had been generated using a single sequencing platform. General conclusions and limits of the study: According to a later analysis, most CMV-associated TCR beta chains appeared to be HLA-restricted, and the HLA associations seemed to be driven largely by CMV exposure. In a later analysis, the rate of TCR association differed among HLA loci, with DRB1 alleles having the most associated TCRs and HLA-C alleles having the fewest. A further reported finding was that TCR beta sequences accurately predicted the HLA-A and HLA-B alleles for most subjects in the first cohort. While some public TCRs were present in many individuals, most TCR sequences turned up only very rarely across donors. In an earlier analysis of approximately 600 of the donors, most TCR beta V segments were observed in productive rearrangements about 90% or about 30% of the time, broadly matching IMGT annotations. The cohort was sequenced for TCR beta chains only, and without alpha or paired-chain data the features that could be detected were limited. Compared with the approximately 710-donor mean, donors in an Asian-associated ancestry cluster had fewer N-insertions in productive TCRs, according to a later genetic analysis. When HLA alleles, especially DR and DQ, strongly co-occurred, TCR associations were difficult to assign to individual alleles. The authors suggested that the approach could potentially be extended to other disease states and immunological phenotypes. In vitro tests confirmed that a few of the cytomegalovirus-associated TCR beta chains recognize cytomegalovirus antigens. A later analysis found that HLA-associated TCR beta chains were more clonally expanded and had lower generation probabilities than equally common non-associated chains. A later analysis reported that several top co-occurrence clusters appeared linked to parvovirus B19, influenza, CMV and Epstein-Barr virus. A cluster of highly shared sequence variants was judged likely to be a technical artifact of the sequencing pipeline. A later analysis associated 17,000 or so TCR beta sequences with specific HLA alleles at a false discovery rate of 0.05. A total of 150 to 200 TCR beta chains were listed by the study as associated with cytomegalovirus. Immune exposure information for the cohort was limited to CMV serostatus. Some IMGT-functional V segments, including TRBV6-2 and TRBV6-3, could not be told apart with the 87-base-pair reads, so those segments were excluded. HLA typing was unavailable for some donors at each locus, so association tests used only the typed subset. An association between a missense DCLRE1C variant and V-gene and J-gene trimming of TCR beta chains was found in a later genetic analysis and replicated in an independent cohort. Linkage disequilibrium might explain the correlated functional status among segregating V segments, but an unknown experimental factor could not be excluded. Roughly uniform sequencing depth across donors was assumed in presence/absence analyses, although this assumption may not hold. Cytomegalovirus status was reported to be diagnosed by the classifier with high specificity and sensitivity in both the original and validation cohorts. Around 16 rarely observed V segments, including chromosome 9 orphons, were excluded from the earlier analysis of several hundred of the donors because counts were too low.

Concerning this clone: It lacks a known antigen. No much larger clone is present one base from it, and per-base qualities are unavailable.

Reading from cysteine to phenylalanine, the CDR3 counts 13 amino acids. The entry retains the CDR3 DNA only, 39 bases that are in frame from base 1. V sheds 5 bases and J sheds 3 bases, leaving 10 bases between their ends. In the germline V gene, CDR1 corresponds to SGHTA and CDR2 to FQGNSA. Libraries were constructed by the immunoSEQ multiplex PCR assay. For the multiplex PCR, a mixture combining 60 forward primers for TCR Vbeta segments and 13 reverse primers for TCR Jbeta segments was used. The CDR3 region of rearranged TCR beta genes was amplified from genomic DNA with a multiplex PCR assay. On the Illumina HiSeq System, the amplified TCR beta libraries were sequenced as 87-base-pair reads. Turning to the authors' computational methods: Across the 670 or so repertoires, a later analysis counted some 80 million unique TCR beta chains, around 11 million of which were shared by at least two donors. Raw reads were error-corrected and collapsed into unique sequences with a nearest-neighbor algorithm that merged closely related sequences to remove PCR and sequencing errors. Alignment of CDR3 sequences to IMGT reference sequences was used to assign V, D and J gene segments. Each retained sequence needed at least a six-nucleotide match to both a V gene segment and a J gene segment. Rearrangements were called productive when the CDR3 lacked stop codons and stayed in frame with V and J; all others were non-productive. CDR3 was defined by IMGT convention, running from the second conserved V-encoded cysteine to the conserved J-encoded phenylalanine. In an earlier analysis of approximately 590 of the donors, sequences lacking an unambiguous match to a single V gene segment were excluded. In an earlier analysis of approximately 590 of the donors, V segments were called functional above 56.7% productive rearrangements and were called segregating when the between-donor standard deviation exceeded 5%. A statistical classification framework was built to diagnose cytomegalovirus status from the catalog of TCR beta chain sequences. In a later analysis, V and J genes were assigned by comparing TCR nucleotide sequences against IMGT/GENE-DB human TR gene sequences. The TCRdist pipeline was used in a later analysis to assign CDR3 sequences and most-parsimonious VDJ recombination scenarios. A later analysis defined each TCR beta chain by its CDR3 amino acid sequence plus V-gene family, and excluded reads lacking a unique V-gene family. A later analysis removed 592 highly shared, low-generation-probability nucleotide sequences to deal with suspected cross-contamination and a sequencing artifact. In a later analysis, a clonal expansion index for each public chain was calculated from normalized within-repertoire ranks of inferred template counts. A later analysis computed generation probabilities with a VDJ recombination model fitted to out-of-frame rearrangements, and checked the results against IGoR. A later analysis scored TCR-TCR, TCR-HLA and TCR-CMV co-occurrence with hypergeometric tests, applying a repertoire-size bias correction to TCR pairs. A later analysis estimated false discovery rates by permuting HLA or CMV assignments 20 times. In a later analysis, co-occurring TCRs were grouped using DBSCAN, and TCRdist sequence similarity was added for clustering within HLA-allele-positive subsets. Co-occurrence clustering excluded repertoires with fewer than 30,000 or more than 120,000 public chains, plus five with anomalous nucleotide sharing. TCRdb stores this immuneACCESS table with in-frame sequences only. Part of the clones is absent; in the studies checked, under half of the shortfall reflects unresolved V genes, and no reason is known for the rest. The V and J calls and clone size come from that table; D and trimming were worked out from the DNA. The sample table contains more than 110,000 clones; only one count was recorded for roughly three quarters of them. Around 3.1% of the sample is held by the ten biggest clonotypes.

The cohort consisted of some 670 healthy bone marrow donors. At the time of sampling, every cohort member was nominally healthy, though immune exposures that went unrecorded were likely present. The donor was CMV seronegative and was included in the group of under 450 seronegative cohort members. Each donor provided a peripheral blood sample, and peripheral blood mononuclear cells were used for TCR beta sequencing. Genomic DNA extraction from the blood cell samples was performed with the Qiagen DNeasy Blood Extraction Kit. This chain joins TRBV7-2 to TRBJ1-1; tentative D gene TRBD1, with 5 bases matching. This TCR came from a female donor in good health and CMV-seronegative. Specimen: PBMCs. The CDR3 protein sequence reads: CASSPWDYTEAFF. The sequenced DNA is TGTGCCAGCAGCCCGTGGGACTACACTGAAGCTTTCTTT.